These 21 T cell receptor beta chains originate from one sample sequenced in a study of shared clonotypes between healthy human individuals. Generated by immunoSEQ multiplex PCR, the TCRdb table keeps only in-frame clones and is missing some. Seen here are roughly 2.5 million clones, around nine tenths observed once, and the top ten hold around 0.15%. Source material: naive CD4+ T cells sorted from blood. Stated subset: CD45RA+ positively selected. The receptors here all came from a man between 18 and 35 years old in good health.

The chain uses TRBV7-8 and TRBJ1-1; D gene uncertain. The germline gives CDR1 SGHVS, CDR2 FQNEAQ. The V end lost 7 bases, the J end lost 3 bases, and 15 bases lay between the germline ends. The CDR3 runs 14 residues. CDR3 amino acids: CASKPLEPYTEAFF. CDR3 DNA: TGTGCCAGCAAACCCTTGGAGCCTTACACTGAAGCTTTCTTT.

This rearrangement joins TRBV7-2 to TRBJ2-2; 13 positions agree with TRBD2. CDR3 length: 17 residues. Germline-derived CDR1 and CDR2 are SGHTA and FQGNSA. V lost 5 bases, J lost 4 bases, and 7 bases stayed unmatched. CDR3 in amino acids: CASSPRTSGRFTGELFF. The CDR3 coding sequence is TGTGCCAGCAGCCCGAGGACTAGCGGGAGATTCACCGGGGAGCTGTTTTTT. The variable domain in full, with the rest retrieved from reference TRBV7-2 and TRBJ2-2, is GAGVSQSPSNKVTEKGKDVELRCDPISGHTALYWYRQSLGQGLEFLIYFQGNSAPDKSGLPSDRFSAERTGGSVSTLTIQRTQQEDSAVYLCASSPRTSGRFTGELFFGEGSRLTVL.

The chain recombines TRBV18 with TRBJ1-1; D unresolved. Trimming stripped 5 bases from V and 4 bases from J, with 11 bases between. The germline CDR1 and CDR2 sequences are KGHSH and LQKENI. This CDR3 comprises 13 residues. The DNA of the CDR3 is TGTGCCAGCTCATCCTATCGGGGCACTGAAGCTTTCTTT. This sequence encodes CASSSYRGTEAFF.

The CDR3 nucleotides read TGTGCCAGCAGCCTCGGACTAGCGGGTAGCACCGGGGAGCTGTTTTTT. Translating it yields CASSLGLAGSTGELFF. V usage is TRBV7-2 and J usage is TRBJ2-2, with 11 bases fitting TRBD2. The CDR3 length is 16 residues. J gave up 4 bases and V 5 bases, and 6 bases lay outside the gene matches. Germline CDR1 is SGHTA and CDR2 is FQGNSA.

This chain uses TRBV6-6 with TRBJ1-1; D is unclear. The CDR3 is made up of 12 amino acids. CDR1 is MNHNY, CDR2 SVGAGI, per germline (reference sequence). V was clipped by 6 bases and J by 10 bases, with 15 bases between them. CDR3 sequence reads: CASRPSGGSAFF. CDR3 in DNA: TGTGCCAGCAGGCCTTCAGGAGGGTCAGCTTTCTTT.

The V call is TRBV2, the J call TRBJ2-5, with TRBD2 as a possible D gene (5 bases). Trimming took 0 bases from V and 7 from J, leaving 9 bases between them. The V gene's germline CDR1 is SNHLY and CDR2 FYNNEI. This CDR3 has 13 amino acids. The DNA for the CDR3 is TGTGCCAGCAGTGAAGCGCTTACTAGGACCCAGTACTTC. Translated: CASSEALTRTQYF. The full variable domain, completed using reference TRBV2 and TRBJ2-5, is EPEVTQTPSHQVTQMGQEVILRCVPISNHLYFYWYRQILGQKVEFLVSFYNNEISEKSEIFDDQFSVERPDGSNFTLKIRSTKLEDSAMYFCASSEALTRTQYFGPGTRLLVL.

This rearrangement joins TRBV6-6 to TRBJ2-2; D is perhaps TRBD1 (5 bases). The CDR3 is 15 residues long. From germline, CDR1 is MNHNY and CDR2 SVGAGI (reference sequence). Trimming cost V 6 bases and J 0 bases, with 11 bases left between them. The CDR3 DNA is TGTGCCAGCAGAAGAGGACATCCGAACACCGGGGAGCTGTTTTTT. Its translation: CASRRGHPNTGELFF.

On this clone: This sample includes further DNA sequences coding for the same CDR3. The chain links TRBV7-2 to TRBJ1-1; maybe TRBD1 (6 bases). The V end was cut by 5 bases, the J end by 1 base, with 11 bases between. The length of the CDR3 is 14 residues. Germline V gene lookup returns CDR1 SGHTA and CDR2 FQGNSA. The CDR3 loop is CASSPGQTNTEAFF. CDR3 nucleotides: TGTGCCAGCAGCCCGGGACAAACGAACACTGAAGCTTTCTTT.

The rearrangement uses TRBV6-1 and TRBJ2-3; TRBD2 agrees at 9 bases. Germline V gene sequence: CDR1 MNHNS, CDR2 SASEGT. Trimming at V came to 5 bases and at J to 15 bases, leaving 9 bases not matched to a gene. This CDR3 is 12 amino acids long. This chain's CDR3 is CASSTFGTSPYF. The CDR3 DNA reads as TGTGCCAGCAGTACCTTCGGGACTAGCCCCTATTTT.

The V and J genes are TRBV30 and TRBJ2-7; the D gene could be TRBD1 or TRBD2 (5 bases each). Germline V CDR1 and CDR2: GTSNPN, SVGIG (reference sequence). Trimming removed 8 bases at V and 0 bases at J, with 11 bases between. The CDR3 sequence is 12 residues long. CDR3 coding DNA: TGTGCCGGGGGATCCGACTCCTACGAGCAGTACTTC. Residues: CAGGSDSYEQYF.

The chain couples TRBV28 to TRBJ2-5, with a possible D match to TRBD1 (6 bases). CDR3 size: 17 residues. The germline gives CDR1 MDHEN, CDR2 SYDVKM. Trimming removed 3 bases at V and 4 bases at J, with 21 bases between. DNA for the CDR3: TGTGCCAGCAGTTTTTATGGGTCCCAACAGGGAGCAGAGACCCAGTACTTC. Protein sequence: CASSFYGSQQGAETQYF.

This clone was detected once. This rearrangement joins TRBV19 to TRBJ2-3; D possibly corresponds to TRBD1 (5 bases). Looked up from germline, CDR1 is LNHDA and CDR2 is SQIVND (reference sequence). The V end was cut by 5 bases, the J end by 1 base, with 10 bases between. The CDR3 is 14 amino acids. This chain's CDR3 is CASSLIGGTDTQYF. DNA of the CDR3: TGTGCCAGTAGTCTAATAGGGGGCACAGATACGCAGTATTTT.

The chain uses TRBV5-1 and TRBJ2-2; TRBD2 might be the D (6 bases). V lost 3 bases, J lost 1 base, and 10 bases lay in between. The CDR3 contains 15 residues. Germline V gene sequence: CDR1 SGHRS, CDR2 YFSETQ. CDR3 residues: CASSYAGLNTGELFF. CDR3 DNA: TGCGCCAGCAGCTACGCGGGACTGAACACCGGGGAGCTGTTTTTT.

Concerning this clone: Other DNA sequences in this sample translate to the same CDR3. The chain links TRBV6-5 to TRBJ2-2; TRBD2 might be the D (6 bases). V was shortened by 6 bases and J by 1 base, with 6 bases between the two germline ends. This CDR3 comprises 13 residues. CDR1 is MNHEY, CDR2 SVGAGI, per germline. The CDR3 sequence is CASRGGNTGELFF. The CDR3 coding sequence is TGTGCCAGCAGGGGGGGGAACACCGGGGAGCTGTTTTTT.

This chain connects TRBV10-3 to TRBJ1-2; perhaps TRBD1 as D (5 bases). Germline V gene sequence: CDR1 ENHRY, CDR2 SYGVKD. This CDR3 contains 13 residues. Trimming removed 0 bases at V and 8 bases at J, with 10 bases between. The CDR3 DNA reads TGTGCCATCAGTGAGTCAGGGGACGTGGGCTACACCTTC. This translates into CAISESGDVGYTF.

The table lists this clone with a few counts. This CDR3 is also generated by other DNA sequences in the sample. The CDR3: CASSPGTGTQETQYF. Written as DNA, the CDR3 is TGTGCCAGCTCACCAGGGACAGGTACACAAGAGACCCAGTACTTC. This sequence joins TRBV18 and TRBJ2-5, with 8 bases identical to TRBD1. Per germline, CDR1 KGHSH and CDR2 LQKENI. Unmatched junction bases numbered 4, after V lost 2 bases and J lost 2 bases. The CDR3 spans 15 residues.

V is TRBV7-2 and J is TRBJ1-5; no firm D call. The V gene lost 4 bases and the J gene lost 3 bases, with 7 bases spanning the gap. The CDR3 is made up of 13 amino acids. Germline CDR1 and CDR2: SGHTA and FQGNSA. CDR3 residues: CASSSSLNQPQHF. DNA of the CDR3: TGTGCCAGCAGCTCCAGCCTCAATCAGCCCCAGCATTTT.

This chain connects TRBV12-5 to TRBJ1-5, with no clear D. The germline CDR1 and CDR2 sequences are LGHNT and FRNRAP. V shed 7 bases and J shed 11 bases, with 15 bases lying between them. The CDR3 runs to 12 residues. This chain's CDR3 is CASAPDGVSQHF. Here the CDR3 DNA reads TGTGCTAGTGCCCCCGATGGGGTGTCCCAGCATTTT.

V and J are TRBV7-9 and TRBJ2-7; D is unresolved. CDR3 size: 14 residues. Trimming shortened V by 0 bases and J by 2 bases, and 8 bases separated the two germline ends. Germline V gene lookup returns CDR1 SEHNR and CDR2 FQNEAQ (reference sequence). CDR3 nucleotide sequence: TGTGCCAGCAGCTTAGCCTTCGCAACCTACGAGCAGTACTTC. Its translation: CASSLAFATYEQYF.

The V and J genes are TRBV7-2 and TRBJ2-5; 8 bases match TRBD1. The length of the CDR3 is 15 residues. CDR1 SGHTA and CDR2 FQGNSA come from the germline V gene. Unmatched junction bases numbered 3, after V lost 1 base and J lost 2 bases. The CDR3 here is CASSLGDRSQETQYF. CDR3 DNA sequence: TGTGCCAGCAGCTTAGGGGACAGGAGTCAAGAGACCCAGTACTTC. The whole variable domain, remainder taken from reference TRBV7-2 and TRBJ2-5, is GAGVSQSPSNKVTEKGKDVELRCDPISGHTALYWYRQSLGQGLEFLIYFQGNSAPDKSGLPSDRFSAERTGGSVSTLTIQRTQQEDSAVYLCASSLGDRSQETQYFGPGTRLLVL.

The chain employs TRBV19 and TRBJ2-1, with 9 bases matching TRBD2. V shed 11 bases and J 3 bases; nucleotides not matched to a gene: 14. The length of the CDR3 is 16 residues. Germline V lookup: CDR1 LNHDA, CDR2 SQIVND (reference sequence). The CDR3 region is CACGGEFGRNYNEQFF. Here the CDR3 DNA reads TGTGCCTGCGGGGGGGAGTTTGGCCGGAACTACAATGAGCAGTTCTTC.